Shown below are 17 T cell receptor beta chains from a single sample sequenced in a study of blood T cell repertoires in COVID-19. The protocol was immunoSEQ multiplex PCR, while the TCRdb copy is restricted to in-frame clones and leaves out a portion. Found here are some 190,000 clones, around four fifths of them singletons; the top ten hold about 5.1%. The specimen sequenced was peripheral blood. The receptor set was obtained from an older woman with active or convalescent COVID-19.

This clone was seen only once. This chain uses TRBV6-6 with TRBJ2-1, with D unresolved. This CDR3 spans 12 amino acids. The V gene lost 5 bases and the J gene lost 2 bases, with 4 bases spanning the gap. Germline V gene data show CDR1 as MNHNY and CDR2 as SVGAGI (reference sequence). The CDR3 DNA is TGTGCCAGCAGTCTAGCCTACAATGAGCAGTTCTTC. Translating gives CASSLAYNEQFF.

The chain is built from TRBV7-3 and TRBJ2-3; D is unresolved. The CDR3 runs 13 residues. Trimming took 3 bases from V and 0 from J, leaving 4 bases between them. CDR1 is SGHTA and CDR2 is FQGTGA in the germline V gene. CDR3 nucleotide sequence: TGTGCCAGCAGCTTTCTAAGCACAGATACGCAGTATTTT. As protein: CASSFLSTDTQYF.

This clone was counted only a few times. The V and J genes are TRBV5-1 and TRBJ2-1; 11 bases are shared with TRBD2. Trimming took 0 bases from V and 7 from J; bases not matched to a gene: 15. Germline CDR1 reads SGHRS; CDR2 reads YFSETQ. The CDR3 is 19 amino acids. CDR3 loop: CASSLGLSGRALAGNEQFF. In DNA, the CDR3 is TGCGCCAGCAGCTTGGGGCTTAGCGGGAGGGCGTTGGCAGGGAATGAGCAGTTCTTC.

This clone was seen only a few times. The rearrangement links TRBV15 to TRBJ2-2, with 10 bases aligning to TRBD2. V was clipped by 1 base and J by 3 bases; unmatched bases: 5. The CDR3 has 17 residues. Germline CDR1 LNHNV, CDR2 YYDKDF (reference sequence). The CDR3 coding sequence is TGTGCCACCAGCAGAGTTCGGCTAGCGGGAGACACCGGGGAGCTGTTTTTT. It codes for CATSRVRLAGDTGELFF.

J is TRBJ1-2 and V is TRBV29-1; perhaps TRBD1 as D (6 bases). The V gene lost 3 bases and the J gene lost 0 bases, with 29 bases spanning the gap. Germline V CDR1 and CDR2: SQVTM, ANQGSEA. CDR3 length equals 20 residues. The CDR3 is CSVEIGRGAPGWDSNYGYTF. CDR3 nucleotide sequence: TGCAGCGTTGAGATCGGTCGGGGGGCCCCGGGGTGGGATTCTAACTATGGCTACACCTTC.

The chain joins TRBV6-6 to TRBJ1-1; no clear D gene. Germline lookup yields CDR1 MNHNY and CDR2 SVGAGI (reference sequence). CDR3 length equals 13 residues. The V gene lost 6 bases and the J gene lost 1 base, with 9 bases spanning the gap. This chain's CDR3 is CASSRTGNTEAFF. CDR3 coding DNA: TGTGCCAGCAGCCGAACGGGGAACACTGAAGCTTTCTTT.

This chain uses TRBV2 with TRBJ2-5; the D gene is possibly TRBD2 (6 bases). V gave up 4 bases and J gave up 1 base, with 10 bases separating them. The CDR3 has 14 residues. Per germline, CDR1 SNHLY and CDR2 FYNNEI. In DNA, the CDR3 is TGTGCCAGCAGTGGTCGTAGCGGCCAAGAGACCCAGTACTTC. Amino acid sequence: CASSGRSGQETQYF.

The chain recombines TRBV13 with TRBJ1-2; the D is unclear. There are 16 residues in the CDR3. Germline V gives CDR1 PRHDT, CDR2 FYEKMQ (reference sequence). V was trimmed by 5 bases and J by 8 bases, leaving 24 bases between them. Here the CDR3 DNA reads TGTGCCAGCAGCCCTTATTTGGGCAGTGATTATGAGGGCTACACCTTC. It yields the protein CASSPYLGSDYEGYTF.

In DNA form, the CDR3 reads TGTGCCAGCAGCCCCGGGACAGGGGTCCACGAGCAGTACTTC. This translates into CASSPGTGVHEQYF. The chain combines TRBV21-1 with TRBJ2-7; the table's D call of TRBD1 was not tested on the DNA. TRBV21-1 is given as a pseudogene. CDR3 length: 14 residues.

This clone came up once. The chain carries TRBV7-9 and TRBJ2-2; 10 bases are shared with TRBD2. Germline V gives CDR1 SEHNR, CDR2 FQNEAQ (reference sequence). This CDR3 is 16 amino acids long. The V gene end was trimmed by 3 bases and the J gene end by 2 bases; junction bases not matched to a gene: 3. The CDR3 DNA is TGTGCCAGCAGCTTGGTACTAGCGGGAAACACCGGGGAGCTGTTTTTT. It translates to CASSLVLAGNTGELFF.

The chain recombines TRBV30 with TRBJ2-5; unclear D gene. Trimming removed 3 bases at V and 7 bases at J, with 15 bases between. Germline V gives CDR1 GTSNPN, CDR2 SVGIG (reference sequence). The CDR3 contains 13 residues. The CDR3 bases are TGTGCCTGGAGCGGTAGACTTCTAGGGACCCAGTACTTC. Translated, it gives CAWSGRLLGTQYF.

V gene TRBV7-9 combines with J gene TRBJ2-5; 9 bases map to TRBD2. The V and J ends lost 8 bases and 0 bases, in that order; junction bases with no gene match: 1. This CDR3 is 13 amino acids long. Germline assignment: CDR1 SEHNR and CDR2 FQNEAQ (reference sequence). CDR3 residues: CASGTSHQETQYF. CDR3 sequence (DNA): TGTGCCAGCGGGACTAGCCACCAAGAGACCCAGTACTTC.

The rearrangement joins TRBV30 to TRBJ1-1, with D hard to call. V shed 5 bases and J shed 0 bases, with 10 bases lying between them. Germline assignment: CDR1 GTSNPN and CDR2 SVGIG (reference sequence). This CDR3 spans 13 amino acids. The CDR3 spells CAWGRQLNTEAFF. In DNA, the CDR3 is TGTGCCTGGGGGCGGCAGCTGAACACTGAAGCTTTCTTT.

J is TRBJ2-3 and V is TRBV27; D might be TRBD1 (7 bases). Germline CDR1 is MNHEY and CDR2 is SMNVEV (reference sequence). V was clipped by 5 bases and J by 1 base, with 25 bases between them. This CDR3 spans 19 amino acids. CDR3 amino acids: CASSPRWRGLTGRTDTQYF. CDR3 DNA: TGTGCCAGCAGTCCCCGGTGGAGGGGGCTGACTGGTCGCACAGATACGCAGTATTTT.

CDR3 region: CASSLAGWGYEQYF. CDR3 coding DNA: TGTGCCAGCAGTTTAGCGGGGTGGGGCTACGAGCAGTACTTC. J is TRBJ2-7 and V is TRBV27; a possible D gene is TRBD2 (6 bases). This CDR3 contains 14 residues. CDR1 is MNHEY, CDR2 SMNVEV, per germline (reference sequence). V dropped 2 bases and J dropped 3 bases, with 11 bases sitting between them.

The V and J genes are TRBV12-3 or TRBV12-4 and TRBJ1-1; tentative D call: TRBD1 (5 bases). Trimming removed 7 bases from V and 1 base from J, with 10 bases in between. The CDR3 covers 13 residues. This chain's CDR3 is CASKKGWNTEAFF. The CDR3 bases are TGTGCCAGCAAGAAGGGGTGGAACACTGAAGCTTTCTTT.

This clone has a handful of counts. The chain recombines TRBV14 with TRBJ2-1; D remains unclear. The germline V and J ends were trimmed by 1 base and 4 bases, with 8 bases remaining between them. Per germline, CDR1 SGHDN and CDR2 FVKESK. This CDR3 has 14 residues. CDR3: CASSQVGSYNEQFF. Written as DNA, the CDR3 is TGTGCCAGCAGCCAAGTTGGCTCTTACAATGAGCAGTTCTTC.